Below, 26 T cell receptor beta chains from the same sample are listed, as sequenced in a study of T cells in Graves' hyperthyroidism and ophthalmopathy. Amplification yielded TCR beta CDR3 regions, with RNA transcripts as the source. Carried out on the TCR CDR3, a first-round RT-PCR used the HTBI primer set. Each CDR3 protein is one row after TCRdb ran MiXCR on the multiplex PCR reads. Of 300,000 to 450,000 distinct CDR3 sequences detected, about 18% appear once; the ten largest clones hold more than 30%. Source material: blood. The receptor source for this set is a woman aged 30 to 39 with Graves' hyperthyroidism that later progressed to Graves' ophthalmopathy.

This clonotype was seen a few times. The chain has TRBV15 and TRBJ2-1; D gene uncertain. The V end was cut by 6 bases, the J end by 0 bases, with 9 bases between. This CDR3 contains 14 residues. Germline V lookup: CDR1 LNHNV, CDR2 YYDKDF (reference sequence). CDR3 sequence: CATSREYSYNEQFF. CDR3 DNA: TGTGCCACCAGTAGGGAATACTCCTACAATGAGCAGTTCTTC.

This clonotype showed up many times. The chain has TRBV5-8 and TRBJ1-2; 9 bases are shared with TRBD1. This CDR3 spans 12 amino acids. Germline V gives CDR1 SGHTS, CDR2 YDEGEE. After removal of 4 bases from V and 10 bases from J, the junction contained 5 bases not matched to a gene. The CDR3 protein is CASSGTGSYYTF. The CDR3 nucleotides read TGTGCCAGCAGCGGGACAGGGTCTTACTACACCTTC.

In this sample, this clonotype turned up many times. This sequence joins TRBV11-2 and TRBJ2-5, with D possibly TRBD2 on 5 matching bases. From germline, CDR1 is SGHAT and CDR2 FQNNGV. The CDR3 is 13 amino acids. The germline V and J ends were trimmed by 6 bases and 5 bases, with 13 bases remaining between them. The CDR3 region is CASSRTSSETQYF. In DNA form, the CDR3 reads TGTGCCAGCAGTCGTACTAGTTCGGAGACCCAGTACTTC.

This clonotype was seen repeatedly, ten times or more. For the CDR3, the DNA is TGCGCCATCCTCCGCAGGAGCACAGATACGCAGTATTTT. Its translation: CAILRRSTDTQYF. V gene TRBV5-1 combines with J gene TRBJ2-3; no definite D call. V was shortened by 9 bases and J by 0 bases, with 11 bases between the two germline ends. CDR1 is SGHRS, CDR2 YFSETQ, per germline. CDR3 length equals 13 residues.

This clonotype was counted at least ten times. CDR3 sequence reads: CASSSPKFGPTTDTEAFF. The CDR3 DNA is TGTGCCAGCAGTTCACCCAAGTTCGGACCTACCACGGACACTGAAGCTTTCTTT. The chain joins TRBV12-3 or TRBV12-4 to TRBJ1-1; D unclear. V lost 4 bases to trimming and J lost 3 bases, with 24 bases between them. The CDR3 is made up of 18 amino acids.

The table lists this clonotype with many counts. V gene TRBV6-1 combines with J gene TRBJ2-1; 7 bases align to TRBD1. CDR1 is MNHNS and CDR2 is SASEGT in the germline V gene. The ends lost 8 bases at V and 8 bases at J; junction bases unmatched: 12. CDR3 length: 14 amino acids. In DNA form, the CDR3 reads TGTGCCAGCTTCCAGGGGGAAGGGTCGGATGAGCAGTTCTTC. Residues: CASFQGEGSDEQFF.

The chain uses TRBV5-8 and TRBJ2-1, with D tentatively TRBD1 (5 bases). The ends were cut back, 3 bases at V and 7 bases at J, with 20 bases in the middle. From germline, CDR1 is SGHTS and CDR2 YDEGEE. The CDR3 sequence is 16 residues long. Here the CDR3 DNA reads TGTGCCAGCAGCTGGCAGGGCCAGGGCGATATGAATGAGCAGTTCTTC. It translates to CASSWQGQGDMNEQFF.

In its sample, this clonotype was seen many times. The chain is built from TRBV9 and TRBJ1-1, with D possibly being TRBD1 (6 bases). Germline V gives CDR1 SGDLS, CDR2 YYNGEE. V was trimmed by 0 bases and J by 8 bases, leaving 11 bases between them. This CDR3 region has 13 residues. CDR3 loop: CASSVESGAEAFF. The DNA of the CDR3 is TGTGCCAGCAGCGTAGAGTCAGGGGCGGAAGCTTTCTTT.

The chain uses TRBV5-6 and TRBJ2-5, with 9 bases lining up with TRBD1. Germline CDR1 is SGHDT and CDR2 is YYEEEE. J gave up 3 bases and V 4 bases, and 4 bases lay outside the gene matches. The CDR3 loop spans 14 amino acids. Here the CDR3 reads CASSRTGAEETQYF. The DNA of the CDR3 is TGTGCCAGCAGCCGGACAGGGGCGGAAGAGACCCAGTACTTC.

This clonotype occurred many times. This chain connects TRBV6-2 or TRBV6-3 to TRBJ1-1, with D uncertain. The V and J ends lost 2 bases and 2 bases respectively, with 6 bases between them. The CDR3 is 13 residues long. Looked up from germline, CDR1 is MNHEY and CDR2 is SVGEGT. The CDR3 here is CASSYTDNTEAFF. The CDR3 nucleotides read TGTGCCAGCAGTTACACAGATAACACTGAAGCTTTCTTT.

V gene TRBV3-1 combines with J gene TRBJ2-7; 8 bases fit TRBD2. The CDR3 has 16 amino acids. Looked up from germline, CDR1 is LGHDT and CDR2 is YNNKEL (reference sequence). V shed 3 bases and J 4 bases; nucleotides not matched to a gene: 11. CDR3 in amino acids: CASSQATSAEYYEQYF. The CDR3 DNA follows: TGTGCCAGCAGCCAGGCGACTAGCGCCGAATATTACGAGCAGTACTTC.

This clonotype was detected only a few times. The chain links TRBV3-1 to TRBJ2-2; possible D gene TRBD1, 6 bases. The CDR3 is 16 residues long. Germline CDR1 is LGHDT and CDR2 is YNNKEL (reference sequence). Trimming stripped 1 base from V and 3 bases from J, with 12 bases between. The DNA for the CDR3 is TGTGCCAGCAGCCAAGCAGGACAGCTCTACACCGGGGAGCTGTTTTTT. As protein: CASSQAGQLYTGELFF.

This chain links TRBV5-5 with TRBJ2-7, with D tentatively TRBD1 or TRBD2 (6 bases each). Germline CDR1 is SGHKS and CDR2 is YYEKEE (reference sequence). Trimming left V 2 bases short and J 1 base short, with 13 bases between. The CDR3 loop spans 15 amino acids. The CDR3 DNA follows: TGTGCCAGCAGCTTACATACGGGGGCGTCCTACGAGCAGTACTTC. It is translated as CASSLHTGASYEQYF.

Ten or more counts support this clonotype. V and J are TRBV28 and TRBJ1-4; 8 bases align to TRBD1. The CDR3 has 15 amino acids. Germline lookup yields CDR1 MDHEN and CDR2 SYDVKM. After removal of 6 bases from V and 4 bases from J, the junction contained 7 bases not matched to a gene. CDR3 in amino acids: CASRSGQGLNEKLFF. In DNA form, the CDR3 reads TGTGCCAGCAGAAGTGGACAGGGCCTTAATGAAAAACTGTTTTTT. The complete variable domain, with remaining parts taken from reference TRBV28 and TRBJ1-4, reads DVKVTQSSRYLVKRTGEKVFLECVQDMDHENMFWYRQDPGLGLRLIYFSYDVKMKEKGDIPEGYSVSREKKERFSLILESASTNQTSMYLCASRSGQGLNEKLFFGSGTQLSVL.

The rearrangement joins TRBV29-1 to TRBJ2-1; tentative D call: TRBD1 (6 bases). This CDR3 has 14 amino acids. V lost 5 bases to trimming and J lost 2 bases, with 13 bases between them. From germline, CDR1 is SQVTM and CDR2 ANQGSEA. The CDR3 here is CSVTGSMPYNEQFF. The DNA of the CDR3 is TGCAGCGTTACAGGGTCCATGCCCTACAATGAGCAGTTCTTC.

This clonotype was counted between two and nine times. The chain recombines TRBV4-1 with TRBJ2-1; 7 bases agree with TRBD1. V shed 4 bases and J 10 bases; nucleotides not matched to a gene: 7. Germline-derived CDR1 and CDR2 are MGHRA and YSYEKL. This CDR3 is 13 amino acids long. The CDR3 region is CASSLEQGTEQFF. Written as DNA, the CDR3 is TGCGCCAGCAGCCTAGAACAGGGGACCGAGCAGTTCTTC.

This clonotype was seen ten or more times. The chain couples TRBV7-2 to TRBJ2-3; D might be TRBD2 (6 bases). V was trimmed by 0 bases and J by 0 bases, leaving 22 bases between them. Germline CDR1 reads SGHTA; CDR2 reads FQGNSA. CDR3 size: 20 residues. The CDR3 coding sequence is TGTGCCAGCAGCTTAGCGTTTCTGGACTATGACCTCTCGAGCACAGATACGCAGTATTTT. It translates to CASSLAFLDYDLSSTDTQYF.

This clonotype came up many times. The chain combines TRBV18 with TRBJ1-2; D is ambiguous. Per the germline V gene, CDR1 is KGHSH and CDR2 is LQKENI. The CDR3 runs 14 residues. Trimming took off 3 bases at V and 7 bases at J, with 15 bases between the two ends. This chain's CDR3 is CASSPTARDPGYTF. CDR3 in DNA: TGTGCCAGCTCACCTACTGCGCGGGATCCTGGCTACACCTTC.

Only a few counts were recorded for this clonotype. This chain connects TRBV6-1 to TRBJ1-5; D is unclear. The ends were cut back, 10 bases at V and 2 bases at J, with 12 bases in the middle. Per germline, CDR1 MNHNS and CDR2 SASEGT. The CDR3 totals 13 residues. The DNA for the CDR3 is TGTGCCACCCAGAGTTTGGGCAATCAGCCCCAGCATTTT. Amino acids: CATQSLGNQPQHF.

This clonotype was detected many times. V gene TRBV28 combines with J gene TRBJ1-2; the D gene is possibly TRBD1 (5 bases). Germline lookup yields CDR1 MDHEN and CDR2 SYDVKM. V was clipped by 1 base and J by 10 bases, with 13 bases between them. The CDR3 length is 13 residues. CDR3 nucleotides: TGTGCCAGCAGTTTATCTCAGGGATACGACTACACCTTC. This gives the protein CASSLSQGYDYTF.

There are a few counts of this clonotype. V usage is TRBV3-1 and J usage is TRBJ2-7, with 11 bases identical to TRBD2. Germline trimming cut 4 bases from V and 0 bases from J; bases unmatched to any gene: 8. CDR1 and CDR2 (germline): LGHDT, YNNKEL (reference sequence). The CDR3 consists of 17 residues. The CDR3 DNA is TGTGCCAGCAGCCGTACTACTAGCGGGGGCCTCTCCTACGAGCAGTACTTC. This gives the protein CASSRTTSGGLSYEQYF.

This clonotype was recorded many times. The gene calls are TRBV10-3 and TRBJ2-5; 15 bases fit TRBD2. With 4 bases clipped from V and 5 bases from J, the junction kept 8 bases outside the gene matches. Per germline, CDR1 ENHRY and CDR2 SYGVKD. The CDR3 consists of 17 residues. This chain's CDR3 is CAISGTSGRALGETQYF. The CDR3 bases are TGTGCCATCAGTGGGACTAGCGGGAGGGCCCTCGGGGAGACCCAGTACTTC.

In this sample, this clonotype turned up many times. The chain has TRBV6-2 or TRBV6-3 and TRBJ1-1, with D possibly TRBD1 on 6 matching bases. Germline assignment: CDR1 MNHEY and CDR2 SVGEGT. Trimming took off 5 bases at V and 2 bases at J, with 18 bases between the two ends. The CDR3 has 16 amino acids. CDR3 in amino acids: CASSPGLDRPNTEAFF. The CDR3, as DNA: TGTGCCAGCAGTCCGGGACTAGACAGGCCAAACACTGAAGCTTTCTTT.

In its sample, this clonotype was seen many times. The chain is built from TRBV7-8 and TRBJ2-5, with 10 bases aligning to TRBD2. The ends lost 2 bases at V and 7 bases at J; junction bases unmatched: 7. The CDR3 covers 15 residues. Germline V gene sequence: CDR1 SGHVS, CDR2 FQNEAQ. The CDR3 loop reads CASSLRPSGGGTQYF. In DNA form, the CDR3 reads TGTGCCAGCAGCTTACGGCCTAGCGGGGGCGGGACCCAGTACTTC.

This clonotype was recorded at least ten times. CDR3 residues: CASSETGPYEQYF. The CDR3 nucleotides are TGTGCCAGCAGTGAAACAGGGCCCTACGAGCAGTACTTC. The V and J genes are TRBV6-1 and TRBJ2-7; perhaps TRBD1 as D (6 bases). Germline loops: CDR1 MNHNS, CDR2 SASEGT. V lost 2 bases, J lost 2 bases, and 7 bases lay in between. The CDR3 consists of 13 residues.

V and J are TRBV6-1 and TRBJ2-4; 9 nucleotides match TRBD1. CDR1 and CDR2 (germline): MNHNS, SASEGT. The CDR3 contains 15 residues. The V and J ends lost 4 bases and 6 bases, in that order; junction bases with no gene match: 7. Here the CDR3 reads CASSGGQGRGNIQYF. The CDR3 nucleotides read TGTGCCAGCAGTGGGGGACAGGGTAGAGGAAACATTCAGTACTTC.